One T cell receptor (beta chain) is described in this entry. CDR1 and CDR2 from the germline V gene are MNHNY and SVGAGI (reference sequence). The junction had 8 bases not matched to a gene; V was cut back by 6 bases and J by 3 bases. The CDR3 totals 16 residues. As originally analysed: Estimation of nucleated cell counts was performed using reference gene primer amplification. The protocol was immunoSEQ multiplex PCR, while the TCRdb copy is restricted to in-frame clones and leaves out a portion. Clone size and V and J calls were adopted from that table, with D and trimming inferred from the DNA. The table includes around 280,000 clones, over 80% detected once. The source of the sample is a study of blood T cell repertoires in COVID-19.

The V and J genes are TRBV6-6 and TRBJ2-1, with 10 bases matching TRBD2. The sample consisted of peripheral blood. The sequence came from a woman aged 50 to 60 with active or convalescent COVID-19. As DNA, the CDR3 is TGTGCCAGCAGCTTGCCTAGCGGGAGTTTCTACAATGAGCAGTTCTTC. Translating gives CASSLPSGSFYNEQFF.